This T cell receptor (beta chain) was recorded in a study of CD8+ T cells in alopecia areata. RNA was isolated and reverse transcribed to cDNA, the sequencing template. Sequenced by immunoSEQ multiplex PCR; TCRdb stores in-frame clones only, minus some. The sample includes 200,000 or so clones, more than 45% of them seen just once. Peripheral blood samples and lesional scalp punch biopsies were obtained from alopecia areata patients. Trimming took 3 bases from V and 7 from J, leaving 6 bases between them. The germline V gene encodes CDR1 SQVTM and CDR2 ANQGSEA. This CDR3 spans 11 amino acids. The chain links TRBV29-1 to TRBJ1-4; D unresolved. This sequence originates from a human donor with alopecia areata. This sample comprised CD4+ T cells sorted from blood, obtained at week 0. The CDR3 DNA is TGCAGCGTTGAGGAATTTGAAAAACTGTTTTTT. Its protein product is CSVEEFEKLFF.